The 30 T cell receptor beta chains given below trace back to one sample, sequenced in a study of T cell clonotyping in hematopoietic cell transplantation. Data came from immunoSEQ multiplex PCR; TCRdb stores just in-frame clones and leaves some out. The sample has 46,000 or so clones; around 84% are singletons. Time point noted: recipient sample about 28 days before transplant, after cytoreduction. Sample: peripheral blood mononuclear cells, taken before stem cell transplant. Receptor source: a man aged 60 to 75 with biphenotypic leukemia. Some clones in this sample may be carry-over from other donors' samples.

This clone was picked up one time. DNA for the CDR3: TGTGCCAGCCACGGCCCAGGGGAGCTGTTTTTT. This gives the protein CASHGPGELFF. The gene calls are TRBV27 and TRBJ2-2; D is unclear. V was trimmed by 8 bases and J by 8 bases, leaving 9 bases between them. Looked up from germline, CDR1 is MNHEY and CDR2 is SMNVEV (reference sequence). The CDR3 covers 11 residues.

The CDR3 DNA is TGTGCCAGCAGCTTAAGTCTGGCCGGGGAGCTGTTTTTT. Its translation is CASSLSLAGELFF. The chain couples TRBV7-9 to TRBJ2-2; no definite D call. Germline assignment: CDR1 SEHNR and CDR2 FQNEAQ (reference sequence). V lost 2 bases and J 6 bases, leaving 7 bases between the germline ends. CDR3 length equals 13 residues.

The chain is built from TRBV30 and TRBJ2-3; D gene ambiguous. Germline CDR1 and CDR2: GTSNPN and SVGIG (reference sequence). The CDR3 runs to 14 residues. Deletions cut 5 bases from V and 3 bases from J, with 15 bases between. In DNA, the CDR3 is TGTGCCTGGTCTTTTCTAGTGAATACAGATACGCAGTATTTT. Its translation is CAWSFLVNTDTQYF.

The chain recombines TRBV6-5 with TRBJ2-5; perhaps TRBD2 as D (6 bases). The CDR3 is made up of 14 amino acids. Germline-derived CDR1 and CDR2 are MNHEY and SVGAGI. V was trimmed by 6 bases and J by 4 bases, leaving 15 bases between them. The CDR3 spells CASSSTTSRETQYF. Here the CDR3 DNA reads TGTGCCAGCAGCTCTACGACTAGTAGAGAGACCCAGTACTTC.

This clone was found once. J is TRBJ2-7 and V is TRBV30, with a weak D call TRBD1 (6 bases). The germline V and J ends were trimmed by 5 bases and 3 bases, with 14 bases remaining between them. Per the germline V gene, CDR1 is GTSNPN and CDR2 is SVGIG (reference sequence). The CDR3 spans 13 residues. Here the CDR3 reads CAWGGSVRYEQYF. The CDR3 nucleotides are TGTGCCTGGGGGGGCAGCGTCCGCTACGAGCAGTACTTC.

This clone was seen just once. The J gene is TRBJ1-6, the V gene TRBV30; no clear D. Per the germline V gene, CDR1 is GTSNPN and CDR2 is SVGIG (reference sequence). V was trimmed by 0 bases and J by 7 bases, leaving 7 bases between them. The CDR3 has 13 amino acids. Here the CDR3 DNA reads TGTGCCTGGAGTGTACACAGCAATTCACCCCTCCACTTT. Protein product: CAWSVHSNSPLHF. The full variable domain, completed using reference TRBV30 and TRBJ1-6, is SQTIHQWPATLVQPVGSPLSLECTVEGTSNPNLYWYRQAAGRGLQLLFYSVGIGQISSEVPQNLSASRPQDRQFILSSKKLLLSDSGFYLCAWSVHSNSPLHFGNGTRLTVT.

The gene calls are TRBV11-2 and TRBJ2-7; 8 bases align to TRBD2. This CDR3 is 15 amino acids long. V gave up 6 bases and J gave up 4 bases; unmatched junction bases: 11. Looked up from germline, CDR1 is SGHAT and CDR2 is FQNNGV. CDR3 loop: CASSPPGLVSYEQYF. In DNA form, the CDR3 reads TGTGCCAGCAGTCCACCGGGACTAGTCTCTTACGAGCAGTACTTC. The full variable domain, rest sourced from reference TRBV11-2 and TRBJ2-7, is EAGVAQSPRYKIIEKRQSVAFWCNPISGHATLYWYQQILGQGPKLLIQFQNNGVVDDSQLPKDRFSAERLKGVDSTLKIQPAKLEDSAVYLCASSPPGLVSYEQYFGPGTRLTVT.

The chain has TRBV2 and TRBJ2-4, with 9 nucleotides matching TRBD1. This CDR3 comprises 17 residues. The V gene's germline CDR1 is SNHLY and CDR2 FYNNEI. The V and J ends lost 1 base and 1 base, in that order; junction bases with no gene match: 5. The CDR3 protein is CASSEGRGTGAKNIQYF. The DNA of the CDR3 is TGTGCCAGCAGTGAAGGACGAGGGACAGGGGCCAAAAACATTCAGTACTTC.

V gene TRBV6-6 combines with J gene TRBJ2-7; D remains unclear. Germline V gives CDR1 MNHNY, CDR2 SVGAGI (reference sequence). This CDR3 has 12 amino acids. V lost 5 bases and J lost 5, with 10 bases in between. CDR3 loop: CASSATFNEQYF. CDR3 DNA sequence: TGTGCCAGCAGTGCAACTTTCAACGAGCAGTACTTC.

The V call is TRBV4-2, the J call TRBJ1-2, with TRBD1 matching 11 bases. The germline V gene has CDR1 LGHNA and CDR2 YNFKEQ. The junction had 5 bases not matched to a gene; V was cut back by 1 base and J by 4 bases. There are 16 residues in the CDR3. CDR3 sequence: CASSQGTGGAGYGYTF. In DNA form, the CDR3 reads TGTGCCAGCAGCCAAGGGACAGGGGGCGCGGGCTATGGCTACACCTTC.

CDR3 protein: CASSPGWDEQFF. CDR3 coding DNA: TGTGCCAGCAGCCCAGGATGGGATGAGCAGTTCTTC. The V call is TRBV6-6, the J call TRBJ2-1, with D uncertain. Between the trimmed V and J ends, which lost 6 bases and 8 bases, there was a span of 11 bases. Per the germline V gene, CDR1 is MNHNY and CDR2 is SVGAGI (reference sequence). This CDR3 is 12 amino acids long.

V is TRBV2 and J is TRBJ2-7; D may be TRBD1 (6 bases). This CDR3 comprises 13 residues. Trimming removed 7 bases at V and 6 bases at J, with 16 bases between. The germline V gene encodes CDR1 SNHLY and CDR2 FYNNEI. CDR3 in DNA: TGTGCCAGCAAGGAAAGGACAGCTGGCGAGCAGTACTTC. Translating it yields CASKERTAGEQYF.

A few counts support this clone. V is TRBV11-2 and J is TRBJ2-7, with a tentative D call TRBD1 (6 bases). Trimming pared 3 bases from V and 3 bases from J, leaving 18 bases between. CDR1 SGHAT and CDR2 FQNNGV come from the germline V gene. The length of the CDR3 is 16 residues. The CDR3 nucleotides are TGTGCCAGCAGCTTCCCTCGAGGGGGTGGTTACTACGAGCAGTACTTC. Translation gives CASSFPRGGGYYEQYF.

This chain connects TRBV5-1 to TRBJ2-1; 12 bases line up with TRBD2. CDR3 size: 17 residues. Looked up from germline, CDR1 is SGHRS and CDR2 is YFSETQ. Trimming took 4 bases from V and 2 from J; bases not matched to a gene: 7. CDR3 region: CASSRRTSGVTYNEQFF. CDR3 nucleotides: TGCGCCAGCAGCCGAAGGACTAGCGGGGTGACCTACAATGAGCAGTTCTTC.

V gene TRBV30 combines with J gene TRBJ2-5; D not resolved. The V and J ends lost 0 bases and 5 bases respectively, with 4 bases between them. This CDR3 has 11 amino acids. The germline CDR1 and CDR2 sequences are GTSNPN and SVGIG (reference sequence). CDR3 in DNA: TGTGCCTGGAGTGTACTGGAGACCCAGTACTTC. It yields the protein CAWSVLETQYF.

The chain uses TRBV7-9 and TRBJ1-1, with unresolved D. V was cut by 6 bases and J by 8 bases, with 10 bases left in between. The CDR3 totals 11 residues. Germline V gene lookup returns CDR1 SEHNR and CDR2 FQNEAQ (reference sequence). The DNA for the CDR3 is TGTGCCAGCAGACAAACTATGGAAGCTTTCTTT. Its protein product is CASRQTMEAFF.

This clone has a handful of counts. The chain employs TRBV5-1 and TRBJ2-2; TRBD1 agrees at 8 bases. This CDR3 has 17 amino acids. Losses at the gene ends were 4 bases for V and 4 bases for J; bases not matched to a gene: 12. Germline CDR1 SGHRS, CDR2 YFSETQ. CDR3 residues: CASSREGQVFFTGELFF. DNA for the CDR3: TGCGCCAGCAGCCGCGAGGGACAGGTATTTTTCACCGGGGAGCTGTTTTTT.

This clone is termed medium-sized. Other DNA sequences from this sample encode an identical CDR3 as well. V is TRBV19 and J is TRBJ1-5; D possibly corresponds to TRBD1 (5 bases). The germline V gene encodes CDR1 LNHDA and CDR2 SQIVND (reference sequence). The CDR3 has 15 amino acids. Trimming stripped 3 bases from V and 4 bases from J, with 13 bases between. CDR3 bases: TGTGCCAGTAGTATCGGAGGGGCCCCAAATCAGCCCCAGCATTTT. Protein: CASSIGGAPNQPQHF.

This sequence joins TRBV4-2 and TRBJ1-2; D is ambiguous. In germline, CDR1 is LGHNA, CDR2 YNFKEQ. CDR3 length: 13 residues. With 3 bases removed from V and 1 base from J, the gap between germline ends came to 6 bases. The CDR3 DNA follows: TGTGCCAGCAGCCATACAGTTAACTATGGCTACACCTTC. Protein: CASSHTVNYGYTF.

V gene TRBV4-3 combines with J gene TRBJ2-1; 7 bases are shared with TRBD2. Germline V CDR1 and CDR2: LGHNA, YSLEER. This CDR3 is 19 amino acids long. J gave up 2 bases and V 0 bases, and 13 bases lay outside the gene matches. CDR3 sequence reads: CASSQENGLLARTYNEQFF. CDR3 bases: TGCGCCAGCAGCCAAGAGAATGGTCTACTAGCGAGGACCTACAATGAGCAGTTCTTC.

The chain uses TRBV15 and TRBJ2-7; 9 bases fit TRBD2. The germline V gene has CDR1 LNHNV and CDR2 YYDKDF (reference sequence). V dropped 7 bases and J dropped 3; count of bases not matched to a gene: 7. The CDR3 loop spans 14 amino acids. The CDR3, as DNA: TGTGCCACCAAACGCGGGACTAGCCACTACGAGCAGTACTTC. Its protein product is CATKRGTSHYEQYF.

This rearrangement joins TRBV14 to TRBJ1-2; D is ambiguous. In germline, CDR1 is SGHDN, CDR2 FVKESK. The CDR3 consists of 13 residues. Deletions cut 0 bases from V and 6 bases from J, with 8 bases between. CDR3 nucleotide sequence: TGTGCCAGCAGCCAAGATCGGCTGCATGGCTACACCTTC. It translates to CASSQDRLHGYTF.

The rearrangement joins TRBV2 to TRBJ2-4; 9 bases match TRBD2. The germline V gene has CDR1 SNHLY and CDR2 FYNNEI. CDR3 size: 13 residues. The V gene end was trimmed by 6 bases and the J gene end by 11 bases; junction bases not matched to a gene: 8. DNA for the CDR3: TGTGCCAGCAGCGGACTAGCGCCTGAGGTTCAGTACTTC. Its protein product is CASSGLAPEVQYF.

This chain uses TRBV2 with TRBJ1-4; D might be TRBD1 (6 bases). Trimming cost V 6 bases and J 5 bases, with 10 bases left between them. The CDR3 length is 13 residues. Germline V gene data show CDR1 as SNHLY and CDR2 as FYNNEI. The CDR3 loop reads CASRDSGNEKLFF. The CDR3 nucleotides read TGTGCCAGCAGGGACAGCGGGAATGAAAAACTGTTTTTT.

The V call is TRBV28, the J call TRBJ1-5; possible D gene TRBD1, 5 bases. Germline CDR1 reads MDHEN; CDR2 reads SYDVKM. CDR3 length: 17 amino acids. V was pared by 4 bases and J by 0 bases, with 16 bases between. The CDR3 loop is CASSSTFRQYSNQPQHF. Here the CDR3 DNA reads TGTGCCAGCAGTTCGACATTCCGACAGTATAGCAATCAGCCCCAGCATTTT.

This clone has just a few counts. The gene calls are TRBV5-6 and TRBJ2-7; 9 bases are shared with TRBD2. Looked up from germline, CDR1 is SGHDT and CDR2 is YYEEEE. The CDR3 totals 17 residues. J was trimmed by 0 bases and V by 4 bases; bases with no gene match: 11. In DNA form, the CDR3 reads TGTGCCAGCAGCCCCTATTCCTTGCGGGAGGGCTCCTACGAGCAGTACTTC. Translated, it gives CASSPYSLREGSYEQYF.

The chain combines TRBV11-3 with TRBJ1-1, with a possible D match to TRBD1 (6 bases). The V gene lost 5 bases and the J gene lost 7 bases, with 14 bases spanning the gap. Germline values: CDR1 SGHNT, CDR2 YENEEA. CDR3 length equals 13 residues. The CDR3 DNA reads as TGTGCCAGCAGCCTGGGACAACGGGATGAAGCTTTCTTT. As protein: CASSLGQRDEAFF.

This chain uses TRBV2 with TRBJ1-5; D ambiguous. Germline CDR1 is SNHLY and CDR2 is FYNNEI. The CDR3 has 12 residues. V was clipped by 2 bases and J by 7 bases, with 6 bases between them. The CDR3 loop is CASSEQFQPQHF. DNA of the CDR3: TGTGCCAGCAGTGAACAGTTCCAGCCCCAGCATTTT. Full variable domain (outside the CDR3, taken from reference TRBV2 and TRBJ1-5): EPEVTQTPSHQVTQMGQEVILRCVPISNHLYFYWYRQILGQKVEFLVSFYNNEISEKSEIFDDQFSVERPDGSNFTLKIRSTKLEDSAMYFCASSEQFQPQHFGDGTRLSIL.

V gene TRBV27 combines with J gene TRBJ1-5; possible D gene TRBD1, 5 bases. This CDR3 contains 13 residues. Germline-derived CDR1 and CDR2 are MNHEY and SMNVEV (reference sequence). Between the trimmed V and J ends, which lost 7 bases and 5 bases, there was a span of 12 bases. The CDR3 loop reads CASTGEGDQPQHF. The CDR3 bases are TGTGCCAGCACGGGGGAAGGGGATCAGCCCCAGCATTTT.

The V and J genes are TRBV7-9 and TRBJ2-1; D is possibly TRBD2 (5 bases). From germline, CDR1 is SEHNR and CDR2 FQNEAQ (reference sequence). This CDR3 contains 14 residues. The V end lost 1 base, the J end lost 6 bases, and 10 bases lay between the germline ends. The CDR3 sequence: CASSLVASLNEQFF. The CDR3 coding sequence is TGTGCCAGCAGCTTAGTCGCTAGCCTCAATGAGCAGTTCTTC.